Each of the 12 T cell receptor beta chains below was sequenced from the same sample in a study of shared clonotypes between healthy human individuals. Only in-frame clones appear in the TCRdb table, and some are missing; sequencing was by immunoSEQ multiplex PCR. The profile shows hundreds of thousands of clones, around 72% of them singletons. The sample consisted of memory CD4+ T cells sorted from blood. Subset defined: CD45RA-negative fraction. The receptors here all came from a woman in her twenties or thirties in good health.

The chain links TRBV6-1 to TRBJ2-3; 10 nucleotides align to TRBD2. The CDR3 length is 16 residues. V gave up 3 bases and J gave up 5 bases; unmatched junction bases: 8. Germline V gene lookup returns CDR1 MNHNS and CDR2 SASEGT. CDR3 sequence (DNA): TGTGCCAGCAGTGACCAAGCGGGAGGGCCGATAGATACGCAGTATTTT. This encodes CASSDQAGGPIDTQYF.

This chain connects TRBV29-1 to TRBJ2-7; TRBD1 is a possible D gene (6 bases). Trimming pared 6 bases from V and 3 bases from J, leaving 15 bases between. CDR1 and CDR2 (germline): SQVTM, ANQGSEA. The CDR3 totals 13 residues. CDR3 coding DNA: TGCAGCGTCGTTCCGGGACAAGACTACGAGCAGTACTTC. Amino acids: CSVVPGQDYEQYF.

This clone has more than one count but fewer than ten. V usage is TRBV18 and J usage is TRBJ2-5, with D unresolved. CDR3 length: 14 amino acids. CDR1 and CDR2 from the germline V gene are KGHSH and LQKENI. Trimming left V 0 bases short and J 4 bases short, with 9 bases between. Here the CDR3 reads CASSPPRFRETQYF. CDR3 in DNA: TGTGCCAGCTCACCACCCCGCTTCCGAGAGACCCAGTACTTC. Full variable domain (missing parts from reference TRBV18 and TRBJ2-5): NAGVMQNPRHLVRRRGQEARLRCSPMKGHSHVYWYRQLPEEGLKFMVYLQKENIIDESGMPKERFSAEFPKEGPSILRIQQVVRGDSAAYFCASSPPRFRETQYFGPGTRLLVL.

This clone appeared once. The chain carries TRBV27 and TRBJ2-5; 13 nucleotides align to TRBD2. The CDR3 is 15 residues long. Germline assignment: CDR1 MNHEY and CDR2 SMNVEV (reference sequence). V lost 5 bases and J lost 4; bases outside the gene matches: 4. The CDR3 spells CASSHRTSGRETQYF. In DNA, the CDR3 is TGTGCCAGCAGTCACCGGACTAGCGGGAGAGAGACCCAGTACTTC.

The CDR3 sequence: CASSQPRVQPQHF. The DNA for the CDR3 is TGTGCCAGCAGCCAACCTAGGGTCCAGCCCCAGCATTTT. The genes are TRBV28 and TRBJ1-5; the D is unclear. There are 13 residues in the CDR3. Trimming pared 6 bases from V and 7 bases from J, leaving 13 bases between. Germline V gives CDR1 MDHEN, CDR2 SYDVKM.

This chain uses TRBV5-6 with TRBJ2-4; D is unclear. The CDR3 covers 14 residues. V was cut by 4 bases and J by 0 bases, with 8 bases left in between. From germline, CDR1 is SGHDT and CDR2 YYEEEE. The CDR3 loop is CASSKNLAKNIQYF. The CDR3 nucleotides are TGTGCCAGCAGCAAAAACCTAGCCAAAAACATTCAGTACTTC.

The chain links TRBV4-2 to TRBJ2-1; D is unresolved. Germline loops: CDR1 LGHNA, CDR2 YNFKEQ. The ends were cut back, 2 bases at V and 3 bases at J, with 11 bases in the middle. The CDR3 sequence is 15 residues long. The CDR3 sequence: CASSQSPLSYNEQFF. In DNA, the CDR3 is TGTGCCAGCAGCCAAAGCCCGCTGAGCTACAATGAGCAGTTCTTC.

V and J are TRBV29-1 and TRBJ2-5, with D possibly matching TRBD2 (5 bases). CDR1 and CDR2 (germline): SQVTM, ANQGSEA. The CDR3 spans 12 residues. V was pared by 4 bases and J by 7 bases, with 13 bases between. CDR3 nucleotides: TGCAGCGTTGTTCCCACCGCGGGGACCCAGTACTTC. This translates into CSVVPTAGTQYF.

The V and J genes are TRBV28 and TRBJ2-1, with 11 bases identical to TRBD2. Germline V gene sequence: CDR1 MDHEN, CDR2 SYDVKM. V lost 6 bases, J lost 9 bases, and 10 bases stayed unmatched. This CDR3 comprises 15 residues. The CDR3 nucleotides read TGTGCCAGCAGCCGCGGGACTAGCGGTTCTCCTGAGCAGTTCTTC. Encoded protein: CASSRGTSGSPEQFF.

This clone was detected only a few times. Other DNA sequences in this specimen translate into the identical CDR3. The rearrangement joins TRBV29-1 to TRBJ2-7; 9 nucleotides align to TRBD2. This CDR3 spans 15 amino acids. V lost 1 base, J lost 3 bases, and 7 bases stayed unmatched. The germline V gene encodes CDR1 SQVTM and CDR2 ANQGSEA. The chain's CDR3 is CSVEGVAGDLYEQYF. In DNA form, the CDR3 reads TGCAGCGTTGAAGGAGTAGCGGGAGACCTCTACGAGCAGTACTTC.

This clone was detected once. The chain is built from TRBV2 and TRBJ2-5; 8 bases line up with TRBD1. Losses at the gene ends were 8 bases for V and 0 bases for J; bases not matched to a gene: 5. Per germline, CDR1 SNHLY and CDR2 FYNNEI. CDR3 length: 14 amino acids. Here the CDR3 reads CASAETGDQETQYF. As DNA, the CDR3 is TGTGCCAGCGCCGAGACAGGGGACCAAGAGACCCAGTACTTC.

This chain joins TRBV9 and TRBJ2-2; 8 bases are a match to TRBD2. After removal of 2 bases from V and 6 bases from J, the junction contained 6 bases not matched to a gene. The germline V gene has CDR1 SGDLS and CDR2 YYNGEE. The CDR3 is 15 amino acids. The CDR3 nucleotides read TGTGCCAGCAGCGTCAGACTAGCGAAAGCCGGGGAGCTGTTTTTT. It is translated as CASSVRLAKAGELFF.